This passage covers 14 T cell receptor beta chains from one sample sequenced in a study of radiation and T cells in renal cell carcinoma. Clones were read by immunoSEQ multiplex PCR, and TCRdb kept only the in-frame ones, dropping some. The sample lists fewer than 15,000 clones; less than 70% were seen once. Treatment meaning: treatment-naive control, cytoreductive nephrectomy. Sample: tumor tissue, taken from a patient whose treatment was nephrectomy without radiotherapy. The receptors come from a woman older than 75 with renal cell carcinoma.

CDR3: CASRLALEGSPLHF. As DNA, the CDR3 is TGTGCCAGCAGATTGGCCCTCGAGGGTTCACCCCTCCACTTT. The rearrangement joins TRBV2 to TRBJ1-6; no definite D call. The CDR3 spans 14 residues. Germline lookup yields CDR1 SNHLY and CDR2 FYNNEI. Trimming took off 6 bases at V and 9 bases at J, with 15 bases between the two ends.

This clone was counted only a few times. The chain has TRBV25-1 and TRBJ1-1; D unclear. V was shortened by 4 bases and J by 10 bases, with 10 bases between the two germline ends. The length of the CDR3 is 11 residues. Germline loops: CDR1 MGHDK, CDR2 SYGVNS. The CDR3, as DNA: TGTGCCAGCAGTGCCAGTTGGGGAGCTTTCTTT. Protein: CASSASWGAFF.

The chain couples TRBV5-6 to TRBJ1-3, with 9 bases matching TRBD1. This CDR3 spans 16 amino acids. Germline values: CDR1 SGHDT, CDR2 YYEEEE. J gave up 4 bases and V 0 bases, and 5 bases lay outside the gene matches. DNA of the CDR3: TGTGCCAGCAGCTTGGCCCCGGGACAGGGAGGAAACACCATATATTTT. Translation gives CASSLAPGQGGNTIYF.

The rearrangement uses TRBV5-6 and TRBJ2-5; D remains ambiguous. V was shortened by 0 bases and J by 2 bases, with 2 bases between the two germline ends. Germline CDR1 SGHDT, CDR2 YYEEEE. CDR3 size: 12 residues. CDR3 nucleotides: TGTGCCAGCAGCTTGGATCAAGAGACCCAGTACTTC. Protein sequence: CASSLDQETQYF.

This clone was recorded once. The rearrangement joins TRBV6-5 to TRBJ2-3; 14 bases are shared with TRBD2. The CDR3 length is 14 residues. J lost 8 bases, V lost 11 bases, and 9 bases had no gene match. Germline CDR1 MNHEY, CDR2 SVGAGI. CDR3 DNA: TGTGCCGTACAAAACGGACTAGCGGGGGGTACGCAGTATTTT. Translation gives CAVQNGLAGGTQYF.

The gene calls are TRBV28 and TRBJ2-7; D may be TRBD1 (6 bases). Germline CDR1 and CDR2: MDHEN and SYDVKM. This CDR3 has 14 amino acids. The V end lost 5 bases, the J end lost 6 bases, and 17 bases lay between the germline ends. CDR3 DNA: TGTGCCAGCAGTGTTACAGGGTCTTCACCCGAGCAGTACGTC. Translating it yields CASSVTGSSPEQYV.

The CDR3 loop reads CASSTGLETQYF. The CDR3 region has the DNA TGTGCCAGCAGCACAGGGTTGGAGACCCAGTACTTC. The genes are TRBV6-5 and TRBJ2-5, with D possibly being TRBD1 (6 bases). CDR1 MNHEY and CDR2 SVGAGI come from the germline V gene. Trimming pared 6 bases from V and 5 bases from J, leaving 10 bases between. The CDR3 is 12 amino acids.

A few counts support this clone. This chain connects TRBV6-5 to TRBJ1-2; D is unclear. Trimming shortened V by 7 bases and J by 8 bases, and 17 bases separated the two germline ends. Looked up from germline, CDR1 is MNHEY and CDR2 is SVGAGI. CDR3 length equals 13 residues. The CDR3 DNA is TGTGCCAGCACCGAACCGGGAGTCGGCGGCTACACCTTC. This codes for CASTEPGVGGYTF.

Only a few counts were recorded for this clone. The chain links TRBV19 to TRBJ2-3; D might be TRBD1 (5 bases). CDR1 is LNHDA, CDR2 SQIVND, per germline (reference sequence). CDR3 length: 16 amino acids. V shed 5 bases and J shed 1 base, with 16 bases lying between them. The CDR3 protein is CASSSMSGIGTDTQYF. In nucleotides, the CDR3 is TGTGCCAGTAGTTCAATGTCAGGGATCGGCACAGATACGCAGTATTTT.

The sample holds a few counts of this clone. V is TRBV19 and J is TRBJ1-5; 8 nucleotides align to TRBD1. The V gene end was trimmed by 6 bases and the J gene end by 5 bases; junction bases not matched to a gene: 6. CDR1 is LNHDA, CDR2 SQIVND, per germline (reference sequence). The CDR3 length is 14 residues. For the CDR3, the DNA is TGTGCCAGTAGGCTCCGGGACAGGTATCAGCCCCAGCATTTT. Encoded protein: CASRLRDRYQPQHF.

This clone turned up a few times. The chain couples TRBV27 to TRBJ2-3; D may be TRBD2 (7 bases). Trimming removed 2 bases from V and 4 bases from J, with 16 bases in between. This CDR3 has 16 residues. In germline, CDR1 is MNHEY, CDR2 SMNVEV (reference sequence). This CDR3 reads CASSLSRGALPDTQYF. Here the CDR3 DNA reads TGTGCCAGCAGTTTAAGCCGGGGGGCCCTCCCAGATACGCAGTATTTT.

The V and J genes are TRBV29-1 and TRBJ2-4; perhaps D is TRBD1 or TRBD2 (6 bases each). V was clipped by 7 bases and J by 8 bases, with 12 bases between them. The CDR3 extends over 11 amino acids. Germline values: CDR1 SQVTM, CDR2 ANQGSEA. The DNA for the CDR3 is TGCAGCGCCCGGGGGCTGGACATTCAGTACTTC. Its protein is CSARGLDIQYF.

The rearrangement links TRBV10-3 to TRBJ1-3, with a tentative D call TRBD1 (5 bases). In germline, CDR1 is ENHRY, CDR2 SYGVKD. V lost 4 bases, J lost 4 bases, and 14 bases lay in between. There are 15 residues in the CDR3. The CDR3 spells CAISVGPGSGNTIYF. Here the CDR3 DNA reads TGTGCCATCAGTGTGGGGCCAGGGTCGGGAAACACCATATATTTT.

In its sample, this clone was seen a few times. The J gene is TRBJ1-6, the V gene TRBV4-2; D may be TRBD1 (6 bases). The CDR3 totals 17 residues. V shed 4 bases and J shed 10 bases, with 23 bases lying between them. Germline assignment: CDR1 LGHNA and CDR2 YNFKEQ. CDR3: CASSLASTGSARSPLHF. DNA for the CDR3: TGTGCCAGCAGCCTAGCGTCAACAGGGTCCGCGCGGTCACCCCTCCACTTT.